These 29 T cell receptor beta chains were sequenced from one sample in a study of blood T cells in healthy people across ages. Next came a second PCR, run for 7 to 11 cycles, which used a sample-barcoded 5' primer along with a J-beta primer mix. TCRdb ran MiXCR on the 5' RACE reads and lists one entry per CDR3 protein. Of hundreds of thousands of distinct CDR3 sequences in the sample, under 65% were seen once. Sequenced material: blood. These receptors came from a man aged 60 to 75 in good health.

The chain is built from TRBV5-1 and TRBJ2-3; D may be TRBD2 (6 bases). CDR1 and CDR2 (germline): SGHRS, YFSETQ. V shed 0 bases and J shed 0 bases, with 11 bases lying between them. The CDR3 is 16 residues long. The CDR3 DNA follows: TGCGCCAGCAGCTTGGCCGGGAGTGTGAGCACAGATACGCAGTATTTT. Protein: CASSLAGSVSTDTQYF.

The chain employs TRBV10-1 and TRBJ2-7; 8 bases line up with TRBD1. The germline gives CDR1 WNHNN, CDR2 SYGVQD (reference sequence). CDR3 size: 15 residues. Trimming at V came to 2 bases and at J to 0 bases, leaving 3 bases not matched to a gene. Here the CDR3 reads CASSEGQGGSYEQYF. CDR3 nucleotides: TGCGCCAGCAGTGAGGGACAGGGAGGCTCCTACGAGCAGTACTTC.

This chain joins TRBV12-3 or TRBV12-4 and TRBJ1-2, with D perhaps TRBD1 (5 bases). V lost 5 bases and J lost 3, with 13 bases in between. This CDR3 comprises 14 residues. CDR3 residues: CASSPGKGYYGYTF. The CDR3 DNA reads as TGTGCCAGCAGTCCCGGGAAGGGGTACTATGGCTACACCTTC.

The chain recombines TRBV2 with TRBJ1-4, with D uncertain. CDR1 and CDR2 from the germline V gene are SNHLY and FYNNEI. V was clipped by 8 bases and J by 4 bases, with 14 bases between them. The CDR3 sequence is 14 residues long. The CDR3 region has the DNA TGTGCCAGCTCGAATCGGCGGAGTAATGAAAAACTGTTTTTT. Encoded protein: CASSNRRSNEKLFF.

The CDR3 protein is CASSRSRGETQYF. In DNA, the CDR3 is TGTGCCAGCTCTCGAAGCAGAGGAGAGACCCAGTACTTC. The J gene is TRBJ2-5, the V gene TRBV18; D is uncertain. This CDR3 has 13 amino acids. Germline CDR1 KGHSH, CDR2 LQKENI. V was shortened by 6 bases and J by 4 bases, with 12 bases between the two germline ends.

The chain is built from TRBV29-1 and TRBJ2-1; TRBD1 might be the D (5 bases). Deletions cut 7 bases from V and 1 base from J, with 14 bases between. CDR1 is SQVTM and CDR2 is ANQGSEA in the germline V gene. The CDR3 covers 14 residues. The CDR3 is CSAQLRASYNEQFF. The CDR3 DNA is TGCAGCGCCCAACTCAGGGCATCCTACAATGAGCAGTTCTTC.

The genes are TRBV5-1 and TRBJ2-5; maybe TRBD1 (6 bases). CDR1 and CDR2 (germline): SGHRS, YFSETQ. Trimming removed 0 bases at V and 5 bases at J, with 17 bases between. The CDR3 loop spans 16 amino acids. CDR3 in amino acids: CASSLGPPTGGETQYF. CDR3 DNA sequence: TGCGCCAGCAGCTTGGGTCCCCCGACAGGTGGGGAGACCCAGTACTTC.

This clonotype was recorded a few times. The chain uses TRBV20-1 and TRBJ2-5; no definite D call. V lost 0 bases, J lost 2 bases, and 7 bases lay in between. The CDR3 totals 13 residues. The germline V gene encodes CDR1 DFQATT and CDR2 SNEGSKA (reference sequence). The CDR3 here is CSARDSVQETQYF. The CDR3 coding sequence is TGCAGTGCTAGAGATTCCGTTCAAGAGACCCAGTACTTC.

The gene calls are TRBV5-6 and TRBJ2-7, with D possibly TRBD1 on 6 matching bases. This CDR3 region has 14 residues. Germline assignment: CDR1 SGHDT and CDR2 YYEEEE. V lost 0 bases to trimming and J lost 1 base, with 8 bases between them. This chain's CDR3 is CASSLGTESYEQYF. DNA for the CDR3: TGTGCCAGCAGCTTGGGGACAGAGTCCTACGAGCAGTACTTC.

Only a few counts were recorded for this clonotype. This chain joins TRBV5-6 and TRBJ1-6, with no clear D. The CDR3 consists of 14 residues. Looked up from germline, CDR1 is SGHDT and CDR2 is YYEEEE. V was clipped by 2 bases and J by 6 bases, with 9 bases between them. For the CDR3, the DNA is TGTGCCAGCAGCTTAGCGGGGATTAATTCACCCCTCCACTTT. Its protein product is CASSLAGINSPLHF.

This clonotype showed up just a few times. The CDR3 nucleotides are TGCAGCGTTGGGGACAGGGCCTCTGGCTACACCTTC. Encoded protein: CSVGDRASGYTF. V is TRBV29-1 and J is TRBJ1-2; the match to TRBD1 covers 9 bases. CDR1 and CDR2 from the germline V gene are SQVTM and ANQGSEA. V lost 4 bases to trimming and J lost 7 bases; unmatched junction nucleotides: 4. CDR3 length: 12 residues.

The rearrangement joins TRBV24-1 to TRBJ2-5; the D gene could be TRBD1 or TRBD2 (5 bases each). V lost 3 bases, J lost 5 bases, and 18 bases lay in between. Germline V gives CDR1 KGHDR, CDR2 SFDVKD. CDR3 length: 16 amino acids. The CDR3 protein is CATSDPGAGLSETQYF. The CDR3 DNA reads TGTGCCACCAGTGATCCCGGGGCAGGGTTATCCGAGACCCAGTACTTC.

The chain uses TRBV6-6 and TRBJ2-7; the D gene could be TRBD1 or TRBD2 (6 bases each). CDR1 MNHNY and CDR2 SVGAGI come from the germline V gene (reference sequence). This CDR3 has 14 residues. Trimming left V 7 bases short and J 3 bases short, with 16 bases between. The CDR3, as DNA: TGTGCCAGCACCGAGGGGGGACGGAACTACGAGCAGTACTTC. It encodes CASTEGGRNYEQYF.

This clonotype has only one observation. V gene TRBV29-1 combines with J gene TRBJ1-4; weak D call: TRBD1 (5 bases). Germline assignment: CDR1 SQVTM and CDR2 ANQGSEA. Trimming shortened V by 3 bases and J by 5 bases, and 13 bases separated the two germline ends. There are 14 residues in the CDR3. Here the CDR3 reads CSVEPRAGNEKLFF. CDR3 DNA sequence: TGCAGCGTTGAGCCCAGGGCCGGGAATGAAAAACTGTTTTTT.

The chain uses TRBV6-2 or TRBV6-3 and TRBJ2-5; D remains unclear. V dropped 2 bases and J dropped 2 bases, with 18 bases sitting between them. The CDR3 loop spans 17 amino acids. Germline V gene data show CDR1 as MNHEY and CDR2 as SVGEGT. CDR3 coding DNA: TGTGCCAGCAGTTACCCCCCTGGACCCGCGTCTCAAGAGACCCAGTACTTC. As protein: CASSYPPGPASQETQYF.

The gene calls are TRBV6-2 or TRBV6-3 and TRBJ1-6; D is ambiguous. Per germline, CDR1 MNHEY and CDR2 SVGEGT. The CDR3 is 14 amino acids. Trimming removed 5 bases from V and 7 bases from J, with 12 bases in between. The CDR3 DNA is TGTGCCAGCAGTGTGCCTCGAGGGAATTCACCCCTCCACTTT. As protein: CASSVPRGNSPLHF.

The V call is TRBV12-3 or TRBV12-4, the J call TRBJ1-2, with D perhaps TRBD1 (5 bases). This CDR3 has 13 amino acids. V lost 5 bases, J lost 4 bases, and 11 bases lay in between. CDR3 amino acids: CASSPQVLYGYTF. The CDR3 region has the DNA TGTGCCAGCAGTCCACAGGTTCTCTATGGCTACACCTTC.

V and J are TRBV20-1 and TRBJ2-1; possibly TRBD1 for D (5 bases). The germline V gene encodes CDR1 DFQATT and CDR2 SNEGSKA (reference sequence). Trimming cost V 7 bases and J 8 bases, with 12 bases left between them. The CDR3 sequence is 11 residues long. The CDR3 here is CSGGLRDEQFF. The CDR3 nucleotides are TGCAGTGGGGGCCTTCGGGATGAGCAGTTCTTC.

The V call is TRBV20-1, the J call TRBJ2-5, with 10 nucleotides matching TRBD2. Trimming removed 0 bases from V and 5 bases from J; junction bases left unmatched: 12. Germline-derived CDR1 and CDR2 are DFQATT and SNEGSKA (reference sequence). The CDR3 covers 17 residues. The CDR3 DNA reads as TGCAGTGCTAGAGATGACTTTAGCGGGGGGCTAAGGGAGACCCAGTACTTC. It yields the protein CSARDDFSGGLRETQYF.

The CDR3 nucleotides are TGCAGTGCTAGGATGGCGGGAGGCACAGATACGCAGTATTTT. Protein product: CSARMAGGTDTQYF. The chain links TRBV20-1 to TRBJ2-3, with 7 nucleotides matching TRBD2. The CDR3 covers 14 residues. V lost 3 bases, J lost 1 base, and 4 bases stayed unmatched. CDR1 and CDR2 from the germline V gene are DFQATT and SNEGSKA (reference sequence).

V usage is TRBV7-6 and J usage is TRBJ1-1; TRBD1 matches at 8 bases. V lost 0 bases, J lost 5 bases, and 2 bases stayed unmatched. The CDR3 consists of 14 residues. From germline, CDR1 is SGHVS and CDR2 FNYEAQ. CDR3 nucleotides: TGTGCCAGCAGCTTAGCGCGACAGGGGACTGAAGCTTTCTTT. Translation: CASSLARQGTEAFF.

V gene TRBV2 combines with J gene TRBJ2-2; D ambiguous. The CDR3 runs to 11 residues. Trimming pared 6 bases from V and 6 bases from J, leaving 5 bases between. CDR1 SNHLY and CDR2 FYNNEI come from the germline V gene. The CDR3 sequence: CASRGAGELFF. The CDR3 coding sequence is TGTGCCAGCAGAGGAGCCGGGGAGCTGTTTTTT.

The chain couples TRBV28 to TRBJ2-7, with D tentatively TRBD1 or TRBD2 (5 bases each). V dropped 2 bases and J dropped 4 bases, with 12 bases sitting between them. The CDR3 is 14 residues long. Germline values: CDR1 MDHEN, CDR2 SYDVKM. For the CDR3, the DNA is TGTGCCAGCAGTTTAGGGGACGGCAGATACGAGCAGTACTTC. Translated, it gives CASSLGDGRYEQYF. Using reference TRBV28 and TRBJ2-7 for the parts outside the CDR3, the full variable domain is DVKVTQSSRYLVKRTGEKVFLECVQDMDHENMFWYRQDPGLGLRLIYFSYDVKMKEKGDIPEGYSVSREKKERFSLILESASTNQTSMYLCASSLGDGRYEQYFGPGTRLTVT.

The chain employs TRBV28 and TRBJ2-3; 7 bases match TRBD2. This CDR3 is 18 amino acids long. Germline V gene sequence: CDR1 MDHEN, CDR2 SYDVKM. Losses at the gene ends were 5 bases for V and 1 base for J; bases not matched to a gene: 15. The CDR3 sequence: CASSPPGRSGVRTDTQYF. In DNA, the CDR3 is TGTGCCAGCAGTCCCCCGGGGAGGAGCGGGGTCCGCACAGATACGCAGTATTTT.

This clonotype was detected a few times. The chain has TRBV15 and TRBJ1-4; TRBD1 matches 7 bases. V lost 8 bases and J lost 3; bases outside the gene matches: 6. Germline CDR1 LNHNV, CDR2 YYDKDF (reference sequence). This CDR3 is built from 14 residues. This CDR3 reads CATALDRPNEKLFF. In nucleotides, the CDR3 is TGTGCCACCGCCCTGGACAGGCCTAATGAAAAACTGTTTTTT.

CDR3 region: CASSATSGGLNEQFF. CDR3 nucleotide sequence: TGTGCCAGCAGCGCCACTAGCGGGGGGCTCAATGAGCAGTTCTTC. The chain combines TRBV7-9 with TRBJ2-1, with TRBD2 identical over 12 bases. Trimming at V came to 5 bases and at J to 6 bases, leaving 5 bases not matched to a gene. This CDR3 has 15 amino acids. Germline V gene data show CDR1 as SEHNR and CDR2 as FQNEAQ (reference sequence).

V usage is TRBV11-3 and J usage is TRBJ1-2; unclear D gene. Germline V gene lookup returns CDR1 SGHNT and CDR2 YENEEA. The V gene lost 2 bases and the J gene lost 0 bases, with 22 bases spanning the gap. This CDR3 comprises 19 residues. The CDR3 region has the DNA TGTGCCAGCAGCTTAACGCTCGGCAGAGAGAGTTTGGCTAACTATGGCTACACCTTC. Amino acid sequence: CASSLTLGRESLANYGYTF.

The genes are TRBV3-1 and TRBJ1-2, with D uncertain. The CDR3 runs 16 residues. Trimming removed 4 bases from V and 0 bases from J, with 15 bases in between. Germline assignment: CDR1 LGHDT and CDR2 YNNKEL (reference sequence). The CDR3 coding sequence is TGTGCCAGCAGCCGGACGTGGCGCCCAGCTAACTATGGCTACACCTTC. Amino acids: CASSRTWRPANYGYTF.

CDR3 protein: CASSSGTVQYF. CDR3 DNA: TGTGCCAGCAGTTCTGGGACTGTTCAGTACTTC. The rearrangement uses TRBV27 and TRBJ2-5; the D gene is possibly TRBD2 (6 bases). CDR1 is MNHEY and CDR2 is SMNVEV in the germline V gene (reference sequence). The CDR3 has 11 amino acids. Trimming stripped 4 bases from V and 11 bases from J, with 11 bases between.